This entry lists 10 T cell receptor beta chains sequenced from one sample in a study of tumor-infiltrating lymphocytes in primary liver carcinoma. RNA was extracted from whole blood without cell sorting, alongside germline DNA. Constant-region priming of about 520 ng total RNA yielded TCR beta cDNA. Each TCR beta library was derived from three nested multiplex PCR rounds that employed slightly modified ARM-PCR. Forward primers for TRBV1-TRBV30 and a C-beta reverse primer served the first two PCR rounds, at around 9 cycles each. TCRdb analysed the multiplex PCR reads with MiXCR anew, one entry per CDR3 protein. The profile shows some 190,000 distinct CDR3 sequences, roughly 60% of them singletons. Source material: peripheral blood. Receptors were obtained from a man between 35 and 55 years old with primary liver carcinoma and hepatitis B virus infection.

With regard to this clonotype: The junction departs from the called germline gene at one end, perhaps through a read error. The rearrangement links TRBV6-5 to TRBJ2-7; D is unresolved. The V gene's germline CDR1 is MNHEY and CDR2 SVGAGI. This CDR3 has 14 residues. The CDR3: CASSSSGRIYDQYF. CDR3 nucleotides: TGTGCCAGCAGTTCCTCTGGACGGATCTACGATCAGTACTTC.

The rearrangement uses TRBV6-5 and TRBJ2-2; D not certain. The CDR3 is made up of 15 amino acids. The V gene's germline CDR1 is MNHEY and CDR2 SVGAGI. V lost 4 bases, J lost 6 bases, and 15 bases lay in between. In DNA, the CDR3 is TGTGCCAGCAGTTTGGGCCCGTACCCGCCCGGGGAGCTGTTTTTT. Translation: CASSLGPYPPGELFF.

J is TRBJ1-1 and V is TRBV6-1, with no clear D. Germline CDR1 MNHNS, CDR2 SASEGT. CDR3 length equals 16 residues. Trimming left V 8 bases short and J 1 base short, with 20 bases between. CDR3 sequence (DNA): TGTGCCAGCGAGATGGACCGAACCGAATGGAACACTGAAGCTTTCTTT. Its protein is CASEMDRTEWNTEAFF.

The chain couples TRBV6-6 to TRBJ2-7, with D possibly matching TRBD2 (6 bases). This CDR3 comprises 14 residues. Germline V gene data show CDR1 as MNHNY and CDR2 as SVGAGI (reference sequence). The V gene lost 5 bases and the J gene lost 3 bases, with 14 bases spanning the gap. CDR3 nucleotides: TGTGCCAGCAGTCTCTCGGAGGGCGGCTACGAGCAGTACTTC. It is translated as CASSLSEGGYEQYF.

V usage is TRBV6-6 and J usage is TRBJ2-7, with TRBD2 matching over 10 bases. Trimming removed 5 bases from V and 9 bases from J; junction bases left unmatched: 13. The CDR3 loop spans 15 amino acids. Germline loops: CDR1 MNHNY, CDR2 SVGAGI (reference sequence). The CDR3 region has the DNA TGTGCCAGCAGTACGCTTGTAGCGGGAGGTGTAGTGCAGTACTTC. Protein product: CASSTLVAGGVVQYF.

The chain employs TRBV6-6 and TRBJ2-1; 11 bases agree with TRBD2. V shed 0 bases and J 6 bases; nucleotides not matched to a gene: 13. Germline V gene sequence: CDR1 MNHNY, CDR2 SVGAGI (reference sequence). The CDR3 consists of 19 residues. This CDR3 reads CASSYSQGRGTSGFNEQFF. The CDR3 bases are TGTGCCAGCAGTTACTCGCAGGGGCGGGGGACTAGCGGCTTCAATGAGCAGTTCTTC.

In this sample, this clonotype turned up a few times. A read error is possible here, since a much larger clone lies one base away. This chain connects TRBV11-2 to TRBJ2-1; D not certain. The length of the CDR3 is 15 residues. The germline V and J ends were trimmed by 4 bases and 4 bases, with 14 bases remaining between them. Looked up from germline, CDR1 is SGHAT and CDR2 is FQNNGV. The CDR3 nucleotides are TGTGCCAGCAGCTCGGTCAAGTCGGGTTACAATGAGCAGTTCTTC. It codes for CASSSVKSGYNEQFF.

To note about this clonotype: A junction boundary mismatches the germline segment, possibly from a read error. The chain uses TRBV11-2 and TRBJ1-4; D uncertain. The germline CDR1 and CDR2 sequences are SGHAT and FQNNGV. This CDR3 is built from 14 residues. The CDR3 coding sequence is TGTGCCAGCAGCCCCGGCCCCCACAACCTAGGGCTGTTCTTT. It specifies CASSPGPHNLGLFF.

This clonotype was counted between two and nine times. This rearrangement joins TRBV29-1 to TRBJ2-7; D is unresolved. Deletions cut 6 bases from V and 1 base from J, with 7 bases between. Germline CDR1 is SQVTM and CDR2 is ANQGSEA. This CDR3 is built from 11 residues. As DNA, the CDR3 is TGCAGCGTAGTCATATCCTACGAGCAGTACTTC. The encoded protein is CSVVISYEQYF.

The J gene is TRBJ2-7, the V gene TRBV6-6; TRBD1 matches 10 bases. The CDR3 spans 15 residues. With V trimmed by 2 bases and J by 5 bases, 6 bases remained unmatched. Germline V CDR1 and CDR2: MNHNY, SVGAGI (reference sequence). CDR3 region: CASSYLGQGDNEQYF. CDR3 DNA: TGTGCCAGCAGTTACCTAGGACAGGGGGACAACGAGCAGTACTTC.